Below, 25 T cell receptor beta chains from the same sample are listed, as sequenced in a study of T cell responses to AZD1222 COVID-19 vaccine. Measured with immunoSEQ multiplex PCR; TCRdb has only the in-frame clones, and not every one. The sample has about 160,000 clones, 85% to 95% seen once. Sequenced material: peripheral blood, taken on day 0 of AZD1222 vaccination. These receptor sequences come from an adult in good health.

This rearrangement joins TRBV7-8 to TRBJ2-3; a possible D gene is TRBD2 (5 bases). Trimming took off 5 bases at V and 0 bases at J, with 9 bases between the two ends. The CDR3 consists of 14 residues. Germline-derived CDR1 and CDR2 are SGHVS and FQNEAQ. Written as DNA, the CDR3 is TGTGCCAGCAGCGGCGGGCGTAGCACAGATACGCAGTATTTT. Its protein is CASSGGRSTDTQYF. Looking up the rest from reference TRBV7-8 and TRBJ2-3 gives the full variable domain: GAGVSQSPRYKVAKRGQDVALRCDPISGHVSLFWYQQALGQGPEFLTYFQNEAQLDKSGLPSDRFFAERPEGSVSTLKIQRTQQEDSAVYLCASSGGRSTDTQYFGPGTRLTVL.

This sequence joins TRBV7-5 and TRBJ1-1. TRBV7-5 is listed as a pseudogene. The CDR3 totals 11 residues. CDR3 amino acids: CVRRGEIEAFF. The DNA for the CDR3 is TGTGTCAGACGCGGGGAAATTGAAGCTTTCTTT.

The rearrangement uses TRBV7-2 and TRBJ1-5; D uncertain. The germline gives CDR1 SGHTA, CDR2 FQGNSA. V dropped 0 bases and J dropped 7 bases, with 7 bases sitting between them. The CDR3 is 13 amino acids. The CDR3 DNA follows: TGTGCCAGCAGCTTAGCAGGGTGGCAGCCCCAGCATTTT. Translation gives CASSLAGWQPQHF.

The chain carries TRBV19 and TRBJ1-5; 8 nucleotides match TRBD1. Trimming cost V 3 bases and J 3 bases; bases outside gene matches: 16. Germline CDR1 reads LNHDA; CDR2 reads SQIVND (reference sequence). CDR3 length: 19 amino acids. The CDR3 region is CASSIRAGTGGASNQPQHF. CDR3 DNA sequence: TGTGCCAGTAGTATCCGCGCAGGCACAGGGGGGGCCTCCAATCAGCCCCAGCATTTT.

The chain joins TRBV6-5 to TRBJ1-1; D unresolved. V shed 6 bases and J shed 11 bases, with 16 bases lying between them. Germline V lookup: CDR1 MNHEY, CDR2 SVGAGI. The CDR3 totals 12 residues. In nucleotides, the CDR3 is TGTGCCAGCAGCCGCACAAGTGGGGTGGCTTTCTTT. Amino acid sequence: CASSRTSGVAFF.

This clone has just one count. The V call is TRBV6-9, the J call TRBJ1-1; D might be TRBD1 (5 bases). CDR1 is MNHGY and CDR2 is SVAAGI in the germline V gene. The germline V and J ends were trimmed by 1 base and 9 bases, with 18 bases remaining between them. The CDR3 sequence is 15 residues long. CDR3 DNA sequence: TGTGCCAGCAGTTATTTAGGGCAGGGTAGGCGAAAAGCTTTCTTT. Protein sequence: CASSYLGQGRRKAFF.

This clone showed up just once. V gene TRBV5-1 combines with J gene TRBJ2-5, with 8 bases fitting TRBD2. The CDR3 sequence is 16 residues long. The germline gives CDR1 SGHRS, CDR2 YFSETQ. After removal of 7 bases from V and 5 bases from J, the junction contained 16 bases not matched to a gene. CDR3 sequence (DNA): TGCGCCAGCGGACCTGGAGCGGGGGTCAGTAAGGAGACCCAGTACTTC. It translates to CASGPGAGVSKETQYF.

CDR3 loop: CASSISGTGKAGELFF. The CDR3 DNA is TGTGCCAGTAGTATTTCCGGGACAGGGAAAGCCGGGGAGCTGTTTTTT. The V and J genes are TRBV19 and TRBJ2-2, with 9 positions matching TRBD1. Germline V CDR1 and CDR2: LNHDA, SQIVND (reference sequence). This CDR3 is built from 16 residues. After removal of 3 bases from V and 6 bases from J, the junction contained 8 bases not matched to a gene.

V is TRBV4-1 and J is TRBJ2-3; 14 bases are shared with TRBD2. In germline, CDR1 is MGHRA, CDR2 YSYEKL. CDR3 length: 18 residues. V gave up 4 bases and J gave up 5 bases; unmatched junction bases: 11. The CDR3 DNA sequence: TGCGCCAGCAGCCTGGGACTAGCGGGGGTCATGGGTAGAGATACGCAGTATTTT. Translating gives CASSLGLAGVMGRDTQYF.

The CDR3 nucleotides read TGCGCCAGCAGCACTCCCGGGGCGGCGGGCCCTATCGGTGCGGAGACCCAGTACTTC. Amino acid sequence: CASSTPGAAGPIGAETQYF. The rearrangement uses TRBV5-1 and TRBJ2-5; D possibly uses TRBD1 or TRBD2 (5 bases each). Trimming removed 4 bases from V and 5 bases from J, with 30 bases in between. The CDR3 loop spans 19 amino acids. Germline V gives CDR1 SGHRS, CDR2 YFSETQ.

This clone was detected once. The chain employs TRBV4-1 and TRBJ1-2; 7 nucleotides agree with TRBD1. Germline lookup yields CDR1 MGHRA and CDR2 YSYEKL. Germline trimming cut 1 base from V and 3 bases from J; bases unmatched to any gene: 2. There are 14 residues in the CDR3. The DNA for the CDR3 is TGCGCCAGCAGCCAAGCCGACAGGGACTATGGCTACACCTTC. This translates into CASSQADRDYGYTF.

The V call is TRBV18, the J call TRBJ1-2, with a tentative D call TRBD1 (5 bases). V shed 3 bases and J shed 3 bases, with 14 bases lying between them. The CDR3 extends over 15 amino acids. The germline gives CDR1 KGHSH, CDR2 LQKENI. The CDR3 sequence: CASSPTAGNDYGYTF. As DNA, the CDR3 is TGTGCCAGCTCACCTACGGCAGGGAACGACTATGGCTACACCTTC.

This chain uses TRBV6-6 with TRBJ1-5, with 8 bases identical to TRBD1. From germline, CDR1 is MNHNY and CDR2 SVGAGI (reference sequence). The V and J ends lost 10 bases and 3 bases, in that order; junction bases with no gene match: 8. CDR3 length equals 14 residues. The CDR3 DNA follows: TGTGCCACATCGACAGGGGCGATCAATCAGCCCCAGCATTTT. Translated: CATSTGAINQPQHF.

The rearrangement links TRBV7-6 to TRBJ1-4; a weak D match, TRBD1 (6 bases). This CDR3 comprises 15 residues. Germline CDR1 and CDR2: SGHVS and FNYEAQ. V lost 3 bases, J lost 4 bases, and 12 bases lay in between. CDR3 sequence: CASSLGAQFNEKLFF. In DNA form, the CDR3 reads TGTGCCAGCAGCTTGGGGGCCCAGTTTAATGAAAAACTGTTTTTT.

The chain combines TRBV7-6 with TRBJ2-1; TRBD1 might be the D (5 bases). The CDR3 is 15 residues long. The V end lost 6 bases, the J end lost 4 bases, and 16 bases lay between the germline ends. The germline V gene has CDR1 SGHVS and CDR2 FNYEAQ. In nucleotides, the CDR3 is TGTGCCAGCAGTTACGCTACAGGAAGTTACAATGAGCAGTTCTTC. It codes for CASSYATGSYNEQFF.

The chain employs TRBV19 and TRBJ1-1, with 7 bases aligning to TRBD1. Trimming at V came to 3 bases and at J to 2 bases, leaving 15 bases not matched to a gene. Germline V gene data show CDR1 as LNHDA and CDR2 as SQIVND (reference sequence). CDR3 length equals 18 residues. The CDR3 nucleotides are TGTGCCAGTAGTATTTTCGGGTATGGGACAGTTGGCAACACTGAAGCTTTCTTT. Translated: CASSIFGYGTVGNTEAFF.

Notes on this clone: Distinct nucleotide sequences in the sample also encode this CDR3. The CDR3 spells CASSPGQGPYEQYV. CDR3 in DNA: TGTGCCAGCAGCCCCGGACAGGGTCCCTACGAGCAGTACGTC. This sequence joins TRBV28 and TRBJ2-7; 8 bases line up with TRBD1. Germline values: CDR1 MDHEN, CDR2 SYDVKM. The CDR3 contains 14 residues. V trimming: 6 bases; J trimming: 2 bases; junction bases outside the gene matches: 6.

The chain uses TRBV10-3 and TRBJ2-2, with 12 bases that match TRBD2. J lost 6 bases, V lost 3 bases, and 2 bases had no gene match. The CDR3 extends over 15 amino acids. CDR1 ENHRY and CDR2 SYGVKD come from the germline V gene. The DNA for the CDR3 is TGTGCCATCAGTGACTCTAGCGGGAGGGCCGGGGAGCTGTTTTTT. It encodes CAISDSSGRAGELFF.

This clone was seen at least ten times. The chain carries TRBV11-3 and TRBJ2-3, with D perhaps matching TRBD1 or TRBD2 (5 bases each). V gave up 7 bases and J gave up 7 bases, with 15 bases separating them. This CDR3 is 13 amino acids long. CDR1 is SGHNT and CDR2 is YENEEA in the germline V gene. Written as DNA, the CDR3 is TGTGCCAGCAAATCTTCTTGGGGGAATACGCAGTATTTT. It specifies CASKSSWGNTQYF. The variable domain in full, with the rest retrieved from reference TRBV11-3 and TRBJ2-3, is EAGVVQSPRYKIIEKKQPVAFWCNPISGHNTLYWYLQNLGQGPELLIRYENEEAVDDSQLPKDRFSAERLKGVDSTLKIQPAELGDSAVYLCASKSSWGNTQYFGPGTRLTVL.

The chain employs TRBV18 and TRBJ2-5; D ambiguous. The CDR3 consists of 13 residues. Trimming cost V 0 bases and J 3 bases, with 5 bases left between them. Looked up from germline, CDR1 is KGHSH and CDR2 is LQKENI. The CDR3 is CASSPPNKETQYF. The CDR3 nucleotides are TGTGCCAGCTCACCACCGAACAAAGAGACCCAGTACTTC.

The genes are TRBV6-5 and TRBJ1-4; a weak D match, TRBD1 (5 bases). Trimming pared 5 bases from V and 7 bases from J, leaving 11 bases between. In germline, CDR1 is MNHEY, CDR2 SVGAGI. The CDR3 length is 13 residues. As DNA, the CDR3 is TGTGCCAGCAGTCCCGGGGGGGGTGAAAAACTGTTTTTT. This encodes CASSPGGGEKLFF.

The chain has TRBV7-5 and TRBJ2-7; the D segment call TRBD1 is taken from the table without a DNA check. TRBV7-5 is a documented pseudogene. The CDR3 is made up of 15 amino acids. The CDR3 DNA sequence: TGTGTCAGAAGACGTGGGACACGGAGCAATTACGAGCAGTACGTC. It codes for CVRRRGTRSNYEQYV.

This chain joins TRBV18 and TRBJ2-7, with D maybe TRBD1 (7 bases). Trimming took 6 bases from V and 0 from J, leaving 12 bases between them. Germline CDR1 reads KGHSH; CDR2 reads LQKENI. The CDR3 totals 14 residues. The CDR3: CASSPGDSSYEQYV. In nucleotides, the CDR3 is TGTGCCAGCTCGCCGGGGGACAGCTCCTACGAGCAGTACGTC.

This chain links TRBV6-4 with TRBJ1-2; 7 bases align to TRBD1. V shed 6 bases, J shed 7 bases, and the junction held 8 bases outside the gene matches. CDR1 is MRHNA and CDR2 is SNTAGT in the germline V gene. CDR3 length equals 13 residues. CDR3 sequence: CASSADRLRGYTF. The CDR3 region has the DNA TGTGCCAGCAGCGCGGACAGGCTCCGTGGCTACACCTTC.

The CDR3: CASSQGGAGGTYGYTF. In DNA form, the CDR3 reads TGTGCCAGCAGCCAGGGGGGTGCAGGGGGGACCTATGGCTACACCTTC. The chain recombines TRBV3-1 (or the pseudogene TRBV3-2) with TRBJ1-2; TRBD1 matches 7 bases. The germline CDR1 and CDR2 sequences are LGHDT and YNNKEL (reference sequence). The V gene end was trimmed by 3 bases and the J gene end by 4 bases; junction bases not matched to a gene: 11. The length of the CDR3 is 16 residues.